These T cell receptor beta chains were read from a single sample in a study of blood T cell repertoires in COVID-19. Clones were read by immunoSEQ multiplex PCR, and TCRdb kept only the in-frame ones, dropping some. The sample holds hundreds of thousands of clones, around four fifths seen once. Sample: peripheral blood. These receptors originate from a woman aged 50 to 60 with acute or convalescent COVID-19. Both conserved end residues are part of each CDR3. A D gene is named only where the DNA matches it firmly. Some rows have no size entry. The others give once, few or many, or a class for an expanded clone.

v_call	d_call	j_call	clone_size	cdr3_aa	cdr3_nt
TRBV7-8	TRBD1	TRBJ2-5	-	CASSLGQGTGLTQYF	TGTGCCAGCAGCTTGGGACAGGGGACTGGTCTCACCCAGTACTTC
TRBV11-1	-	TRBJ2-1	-	CASSPPGYNEQFF	TGTGCCAGCAGCCCCCCAGGGTACAATGAGCAGTTCTTC
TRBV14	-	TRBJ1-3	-	CASSHHQKGVRSGNTIYF	TGTGCCAGCAGCCATCACCAAAAAGGGGTTCGGTCTGGAAACACCATATATTTT
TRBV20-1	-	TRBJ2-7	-	CSASHRAGGEQYF	TGCAGTGCTAGTCACAGGGCCGGGGGGGAGCAGTACTTC
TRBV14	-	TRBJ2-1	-	CASSQGRDSYNEQFF	TGTGCCAGCAGCCAGGGGCGGGACTCCTACAATGAGCAGTTCTTC
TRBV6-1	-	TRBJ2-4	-	CASSEFQGTKNIQYF	TGTGCCAGCAGTGAATTTCAGGGAACCAAAAACATTCAGTACTTC
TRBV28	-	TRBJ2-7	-	CASSPARASPFYEQYF	TGTGCCAGCAGTCCCGCCCGAGCCTCTCCTTTCTACGAGCAGTACTTC
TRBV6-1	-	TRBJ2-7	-	CASSEGAGPYEQYF	TGTGCCAGCAGTGAAGGGGCGGGGCCCTACGAGCAGTACTTC
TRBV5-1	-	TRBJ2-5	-	CASSGGGGETQYF	TGCGCCAGCAGCGGGGGAGGGGGAGAGACCCAGTACTTC
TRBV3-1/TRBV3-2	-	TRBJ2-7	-	CASSLLDRPYEQYF	TGTGCCAGCAGCCTACTTGACAGGCCCTACGAGCAGTACTTC
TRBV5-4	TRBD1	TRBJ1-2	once	CASSLPNRGRGYGYTF	TGTGCCAGCAGCTTGCCTAACAGGGGGCGGGGGTATGGCTACACCTTC
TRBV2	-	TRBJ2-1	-	CASSRVGAYNEQFF	TGTGCCAGCAGTCGGGTCGGAGCCTACAATGAGCAGTTCTTC
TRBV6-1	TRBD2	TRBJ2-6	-	CASSGLAGGPSSGANVLTF	TGTGCCAGCAGTGGGTTAGCGGGAGGGCCCAGTTCTGGGGCCAACGTCCTGACTTTC
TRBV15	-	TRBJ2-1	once	CATSRGVEQFF	TGTGCCACCAGCAGAGGAGTTGAGCAGTTCTTC
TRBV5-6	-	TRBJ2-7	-	CASSPQALWYEQYF	TGTGCCAGCAGCCCCCAGGCCCTCTGGTACGAGCAGTACTTC
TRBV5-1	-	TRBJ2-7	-	CASSLEAPGAYEQYF	TGCGCCAGCAGCTTGGAGGCCCCCGGGGCCTACGAGCAGTACTTC
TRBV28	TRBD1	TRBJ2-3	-	CASSLTGQGADTQYF	TGTGCCAGCAGTCTCACGGGACAGGGGGCTGATACGCAGTATTTT
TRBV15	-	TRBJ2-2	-	CATSGISGAGELFF	TGTGCCACCAGCGGGATCTCGGGGGCCGGGGAGCTGTTTTTT
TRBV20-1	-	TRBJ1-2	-	CRPAGDYGYTF	TGCAGGCCCGCAGGTGATTATGGCTACACCTTC
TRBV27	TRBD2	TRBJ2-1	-	CASSPGRVPYNEQFF	TGTGCCAGCAGCCCGGGGAGGGTGCCCTACAATGAGCAGTTCTTC
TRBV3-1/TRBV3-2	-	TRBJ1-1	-	CASSQGWGGGTEAFF	TGTGCCAGCAGCCAAGGTTGGGGGGGAGGCACTGAAGCTTTCTTT
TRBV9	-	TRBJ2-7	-	CASSVGQGGYEQYF	TGTGCCAGCAGCGTAGGGCAGGGGGGCTACGAGCAGTACTTC
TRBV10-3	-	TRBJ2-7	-	CACGATGYEQYF	TGTGCCTGTGGGGCTACTGGTTACGAGCAGTACTTC
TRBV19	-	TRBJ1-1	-	CASKVGVMNTEAFF	TGTGCCAGTAAGGTAGGGGTTATGAACACTGAAGCTTTCTTT
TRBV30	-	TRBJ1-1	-	CAWSTRGNTEAFF	TGTGCCTGGAGTACGAGAGGGAACACTGAAGCTTTCTTT
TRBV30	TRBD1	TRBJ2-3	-	CAWTRGQGSADTQYF	TGTGCCTGGACCAGGGGGCAGGGATCGGCAGATACGCAGTATTTT
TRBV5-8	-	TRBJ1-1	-	CASSQPTVYTEAFF	TGTGCCAGCAGCCAACCTACGGTGTACACTGAAGCTTTCTTT
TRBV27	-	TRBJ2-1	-	CASSSTVYNEQFF	TGTGCCAGCAGTTCCACAGTATACAATGAGCAGTTCTTC
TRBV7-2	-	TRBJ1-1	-	CASSLVHRDATEAFF	TGTGCCAGCAGCTTAGTTCACAGGGACGCCACTGAAGCTTTCTTT
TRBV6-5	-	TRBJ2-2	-	CASSYRTTNTGKLFF	TGTGCCAGCAGTTACCGTACCACGAACACCGGGAAGCTGTTTTTT
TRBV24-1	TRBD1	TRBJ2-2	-	CATSDKTGTVNTGELFF	TGTGCCACCAGTGATAAAACCGGGACAGTGAACACCGGGGAGCTGTTTTTT